This entry features one TCR beta chain sequence. The antigen remains unidentified. With 60 Vbeta and 13 Jbeta primers, the PCR was carried out. Generated by immunoSEQ multiplex PCR, the TCRdb table keeps only in-frame clones and is missing some. Of over 40,000 clones in the sample, roughly 64% were seen once. This entry belongs to a study of cytomegalovirus exposure and HLA in healthy donors. For the study at large: Earlier findings included approximately 120 million unique TCR beta sequences obtained from roughly 200 million T cells. General study points: DRB1 had the most TCR associations and HLA-C the fewest, a later analysis found, with rates varying by HLA locus. Testing in vitro showed a few CMV-associated chains specific for CMV antigens.

The clonotype originates from a man in his fifties or sixties in good health and CMV-seropositive. Sequences were obtained from PBMCs.

DNA for the CDR3: TGTGCCAGCAGTGAGACAGGTAGCGACACCGGGGAGCTGTTTTTT. This translates into CASSETGSDTGELFF. The J gene is TRBJ2-2, the V gene TRBV2, with D possibly being TRBD1 (6 bases). CDR3 length: 15 amino acids. CDR1 and CDR2 (germline): SNHLY, FYNNEI. V lost 3 bases to trimming and J lost 3 bases, with 11 bases between them.